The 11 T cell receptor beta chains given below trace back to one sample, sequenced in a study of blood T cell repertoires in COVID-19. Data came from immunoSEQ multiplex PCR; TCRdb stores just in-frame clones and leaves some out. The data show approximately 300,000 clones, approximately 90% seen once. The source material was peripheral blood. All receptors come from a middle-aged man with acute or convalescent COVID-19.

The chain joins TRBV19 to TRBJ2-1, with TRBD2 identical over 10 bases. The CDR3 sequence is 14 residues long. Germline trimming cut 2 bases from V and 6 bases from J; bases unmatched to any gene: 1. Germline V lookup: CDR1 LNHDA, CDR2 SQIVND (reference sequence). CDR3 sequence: CASSITSGVNEQFF. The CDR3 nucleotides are TGTGCCAGTAGTATAACTAGCGGGGTCAATGAGCAGTTCTTC. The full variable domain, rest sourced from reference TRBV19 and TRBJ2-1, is DGGITQSPKYLFRKEGQNVTLSCEQNLNHDAMYWYRQDPGQGLRLIYYSQIVNDFQKGDIAEGYSVSREKKESFPLTVTSAQKNPTAFYLCASSITSGVNEQFFGPGTRLTVL.

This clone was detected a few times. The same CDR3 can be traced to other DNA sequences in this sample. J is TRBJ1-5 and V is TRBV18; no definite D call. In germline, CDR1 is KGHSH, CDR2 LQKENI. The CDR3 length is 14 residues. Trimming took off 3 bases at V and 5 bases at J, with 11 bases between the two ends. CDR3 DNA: TGTGCCAGCTCACCGGGTACGGGAGATCAGCCCCAGCATTTT. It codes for CASSPGTGDQPQHF.

The CDR3 here is CASSPGTSQGYTF. For the CDR3, the DNA is TGCGCCAGCAGCCCGGGGACATCTCAGGGCTACACCTTC. The chain combines TRBV5-1 with TRBJ1-2; a possible D gene is TRBD1 (6 bases). Trimming took off 4 bases at V and 8 bases at J, with 15 bases between the two ends. This CDR3 has 13 residues. Germline V lookup: CDR1 SGHRS, CDR2 YFSETQ.

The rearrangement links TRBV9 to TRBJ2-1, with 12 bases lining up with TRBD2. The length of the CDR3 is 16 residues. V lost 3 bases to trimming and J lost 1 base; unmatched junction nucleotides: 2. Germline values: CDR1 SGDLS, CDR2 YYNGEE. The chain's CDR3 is CASSGTSGASYNEQFF. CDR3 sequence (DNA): TGTGCCAGCAGCGGGACTAGCGGGGCATCCTACAATGAGCAGTTCTTC.

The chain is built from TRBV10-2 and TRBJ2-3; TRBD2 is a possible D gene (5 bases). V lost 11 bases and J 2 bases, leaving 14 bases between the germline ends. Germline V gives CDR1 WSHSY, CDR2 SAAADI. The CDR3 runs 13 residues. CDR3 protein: CAPHGLLTDTQYF. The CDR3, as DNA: TGCGCCCCCCACGGACTCCTCACAGATACGCAGTATTTT.

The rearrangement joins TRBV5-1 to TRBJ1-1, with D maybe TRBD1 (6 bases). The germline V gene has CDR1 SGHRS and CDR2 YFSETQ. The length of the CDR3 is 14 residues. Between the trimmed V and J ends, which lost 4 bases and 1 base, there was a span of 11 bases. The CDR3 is CASSRGISNTEAFF. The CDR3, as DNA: TGCGCCAGCAGCAGGGGGATTTCGAACACTGAAGCTTTCTTT.

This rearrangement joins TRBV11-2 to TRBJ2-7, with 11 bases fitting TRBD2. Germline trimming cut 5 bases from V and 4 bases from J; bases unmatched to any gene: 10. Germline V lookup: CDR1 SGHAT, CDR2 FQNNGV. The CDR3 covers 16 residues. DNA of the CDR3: TGTGCCAGCAGCCCACGGGTAGCGGGGGGGGCTTACGAGCAGTACTTC. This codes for CASSPRVAGGAYEQYF. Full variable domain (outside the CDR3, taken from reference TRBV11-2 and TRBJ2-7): EAGVAQSPRYKIIEKRQSVAFWCNPISGHATLYWYQQILGQGPKLLIQFQNNGVVDDSQLPKDRFSAERLKGVDSTLKIQPAKLEDSAVYLCASSPRVAGGAYEQYFGPGTRLTVT.

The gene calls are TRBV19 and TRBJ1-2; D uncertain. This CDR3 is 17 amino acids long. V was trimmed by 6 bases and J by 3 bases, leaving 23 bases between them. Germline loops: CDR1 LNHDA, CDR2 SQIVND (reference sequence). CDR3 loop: CASSPLLDSRWDYGYTF. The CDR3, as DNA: TGTGCCAGTAGCCCTCTTTTAGACTCCCGTTGGGACTATGGCTACACCTTC.

CDR3 amino acids: CASSLTGGVYNEQFF. The CDR3, as DNA: TGTGCCAGCAGCTTAACGGGGGGGGTCTACAATGAGCAGTTCTTC. This sequence joins TRBV11-2 and TRBJ2-1; 8 bases agree with TRBD2. The CDR3 is 15 residues long. V dropped 2 bases and J dropped 3; count of bases not matched to a gene: 3. The V gene's germline CDR1 is SGHAT and CDR2 FQNNGV.

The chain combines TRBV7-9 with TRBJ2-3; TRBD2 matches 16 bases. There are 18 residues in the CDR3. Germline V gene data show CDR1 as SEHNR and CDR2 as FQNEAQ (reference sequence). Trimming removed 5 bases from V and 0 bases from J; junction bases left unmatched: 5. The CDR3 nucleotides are TGTGCCAGCAGCCCTCCGGGACTAGCGGGGGGGAGCACAGATACGCAGTATTTT. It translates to CASSPPGLAGGSTDTQYF.

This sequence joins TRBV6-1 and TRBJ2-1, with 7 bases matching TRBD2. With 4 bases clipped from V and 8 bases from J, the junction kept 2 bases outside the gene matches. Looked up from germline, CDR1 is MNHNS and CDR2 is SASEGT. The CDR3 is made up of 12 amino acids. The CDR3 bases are TGTGCCAGCAGTGCCACTAGCGATGAGCAGTTCTTC. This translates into CASSATSDEQFF.